The sequence of this T cell receptor beta chain was determined in a study of cytotoxic CD8 clonotypes in ibrutinib-treated CLL. General observations from the study: Ibrutinib response saw clonality rise, and progression saw it return toward baseline.

Sequencing was performed with immunoSEQ multiplex PCR; in TCRdb, only in-frame clones are kept and a portion is missing. The table has about 130,000 clones, 80% to 85% seen once. The authors obtained approximately 2 micrograms of genomic DNA from cryopreserved PBMCs for TCR beta libraries. V was shortened by 1 base and J by 3 bases, with 12 bases between the two germline ends. The CDR3 contains 15 residues. Germline CDR1 MGHDK, CDR2 SYGVNS. This clone was found a few times. The antigen remains unidentified. Sequenced here: PBMCs, sampled after 24 months of ibrutinib treatment. This TCR was sampled from a human donor with chronic lymphocytic leukemia. The V and J genes are TRBV25-1 and TRBJ1-2; D unresolved. The CDR3 sequence: CASSEFSGGYYGYTF. CDR3 sequence (DNA): TGTGCCAGCAGTGAATTTAGTGGAGGGTACTATGGCTACACCTTC.